The 13 T cell receptor beta chains given below trace back to one sample, sequenced in a study of cytomegalovirus exposure and HLA in healthy donors (TCRdb year 2017). The library was produced with the immunoSEQ multiplex PCR assay. Sourced from immuneACCESS, this table was stored by TCRdb with only in-frame sequences that have V and J called. A share of the clones is absent; for the studies checked, an unresolved V gene accounts for under half, and the remainder has no known explanation. The sample table shows about 140,000 clones, and approximately 90% are seen once. The ten largest clones add up to approximately 0.7% of the sample. Source material: PBMCs. These receptors came from a man between 18 and 35 years old in good health and CMV-seronegative.

This clone appeared a few times. The genes are TRBV2 and TRBJ2-7; 11 bases are shared with TRBD1. CDR3 length: 15 amino acids. J gave up 2 bases and V 5 bases, and 5 bases lay outside the gene matches. Germline V gives CDR1 SNHLY, CDR2 FYNNEI. CDR3 sequence reads: CASSYGTGGTYEQYF. The CDR3 nucleotides read TGTGCCAGCAGTTACGGGACAGGGGGGACCTACGAGCAGTACTTC.

V and J are TRBV5-4 and TRBJ2-7; D is perhaps TRBD2 (6 bases). Germline V gene data show CDR1 as SGHNT and CDR2 as YYREEE (reference sequence). Trimming removed 0 bases at V and 2 bases at J, with 18 bases between. This CDR3 has 17 amino acids. The CDR3 sequence: CASSLAPTGTSTYEQYF. In DNA, the CDR3 is TGTGCCAGCAGCTTGGCGCCGACCGGGACTTCGACCTACGAGCAGTACTTC.

In its sample, this clone was seen a few times. V and J are TRBV5-4 and TRBJ1-6; D unclear. This CDR3 comprises 13 residues. Germline CDR1 reads SGHNT; CDR2 reads YYREEE (reference sequence). V shed 5 bases and J shed 7 bases, with 10 bases lying between them. CDR3 amino acids: CASSRTWNSPLHF. CDR3 in DNA: TGTGCCAGCAGTCGAACATGGAATTCACCCCTCCACTTT. The whole variable domain, remainder taken from reference TRBV5-4 and TRBJ1-6, is ETGVTQSPTHLIKTRGQQVTLRCSSQSGHNTVSWYQQALGQGPQFIFQYYREEENGRGNFPPRFSGLQFPNYSSELNVNALELDDSALYLCASSRTWNSPLHFGNGTRLTVT.

The gene calls are TRBV14 and TRBJ2-2; 8 nucleotides match TRBD2. Losses at the gene ends were 4 bases for V and 0 bases for J; bases not matched to a gene: 7. Germline-derived CDR1 and CDR2 are SGHDN and FVKESK. The CDR3 runs to 17 residues. The CDR3 loop is CASSRALTSANTGELFF. CDR3 sequence (DNA): TGTGCCAGCAGCCGAGCCTTGACTAGCGCGAACACCGGGGAGCTGTTTTTT.

The sample holds one count of this clone. CDR3 residues: CASSLGGGMSPLHF. The CDR3, as DNA: TGTGCCAGCAGCTTAGGCGGGGGAATGTCACCCCTCCACTTT. The V and J genes are TRBV7-3 and TRBJ1-6, with a possible D match to TRBD1 (5 bases). Germline CDR1 is SGHTA and CDR2 is FQGTGA. V lost 2 bases to trimming and J lost 10 bases, with 12 bases between them. The CDR3 totals 14 residues.

The chain uses TRBV7-9 and TRBJ2-7, with 12 bases identical to TRBD2. The CDR3 is 15 residues long. J was trimmed by 2 bases and V by 5 bases; bases with no gene match: 4. Germline CDR1 reads SEHNR; CDR2 reads FQNEAQ (reference sequence). The CDR3 sequence is CASSLLAGGAYEQYF. The CDR3, as DNA: TGTGCCAGCAGCCTACTAGCGGGGGGAGCCTACGAGCAGTACTTC. Supplemented by reference TRBV7-9 and TRBJ2-7, the full variable domain reads DTGVSQNPRHKITKRGQNVTFRCDPISEHNRLYWYRQTLGQGPEFLTYFQNEAQLEKSRLLSDRFSAERPKGSFSTLEIQRTEQGDSAMYLCASSLLAGGAYEQYFGPGTRLTVT.

The chain combines TRBV7-8 with TRBJ2-3, with 11 bases aligning to TRBD1. This CDR3 is built from 16 residues. Per germline, CDR1 SGHVS and CDR2 FQNEAQ. The junction had 4 bases not matched to a gene; V was cut back by 2 bases and J by 3 bases. In nucleotides, the CDR3 is TGTGCCAGCAGCTTATTGGACAGGGGGCGAACAGATACGCAGTATTTT. Amino acids: CASSLLDRGRTDTQYF.

This clone was seen a single time. This chain joins TRBV30 and TRBJ1-1, with D perhaps matching TRBD1 (6 bases). The germline CDR1 and CDR2 sequences are GTSNPN and SVGIG (reference sequence). With 8 bases removed from V and 4 bases from J, the gap between germline ends came to 11 bases. The CDR3 runs 11 residues. CDR3 nucleotide sequence: TGTGCCGGTCAGGGGTTCACTGAAGCTTTCTTT. It encodes CAGQGFTEAFF.

This clone is a singleton in its sample. The chain carries TRBV5-1 and TRBJ1-6, with unresolved D. Deletions cut 4 bases from V and 0 bases from J, with 11 bases between. The CDR3 loop spans 16 amino acids. CDR1 SGHRS and CDR2 YFSETQ come from the germline V gene. The CDR3 DNA sequence: TGCGCCAGCAGCCCTGGACTGAGCTCCTATAATTCACCCCTCCACTTT. Its protein product is CASSPGLSSYNSPLHF.

This clone appeared a few times. This rearrangement joins TRBV6-6 to TRBJ1-2, with unresolved D. Trimming took 5 bases from V and 5 from J, leaving 6 bases between them. CDR3 length: 11 amino acids. Germline CDR1 reads MNHNY; CDR2 reads SVGAGI (reference sequence). The CDR3 here is CASSQTYGYTF. The CDR3 region has the DNA TGTGCCAGCAGTCAAACATATGGCTACACCTTC.

The chain carries TRBV11-2 and TRBJ2-3, with D perhaps matching TRBD2 (5 bases). Trimming removed 5 bases at V and 4 bases at J, with 10 bases between. In germline, CDR1 is SGHAT, CDR2 FQNNGV. The CDR3 contains 13 residues. In DNA form, the CDR3 reads TGTGCCAGCAGCGCCCCCGGGGCAGATACGCAGTATTTT. This encodes CASSAPGADTQYF. Supplemented by reference TRBV11-2 and TRBJ2-3, the full variable domain reads EAGVAQSPRYKIIEKRQSVAFWCNPISGHATLYWYQQILGQGPKLLIQFQNNGVVDDSQLPKDRFSAERLKGVDSTLKIQPAKLEDSAVYLCASSAPGADTQYFGPGTRLTVL.

This clone occurred once. The genes are TRBV4-3 and TRBJ2-1, with 7 nucleotides matching TRBD2. V was pared by 2 bases and J by 12 bases, with 13 bases of the junction left unmatched. Germline V CDR1 and CDR2: LGHNA, YSLEER. This CDR3 contains 15 residues. CDR3 region: CASSQLLASSGVQFF. The CDR3 DNA is TGCGCCAGCAGCCAACTTTTGGCTAGCAGCGGGGTGCAGTTCTTC.

V is TRBV28 and J is TRBJ2-5; the D gene is possibly TRBD2 (5 bases). CDR3 size: 15 residues. V was trimmed by 8 bases and J by 2 bases, leaving 18 bases between them. Germline loops: CDR1 MDHEN, CDR2 SYDVKM. As DNA, the CDR3 is TGTGCCAGCGCACTCCTCGAGGGCGGGCAAGAGACCCAGTACTTC. It is translated as CASALLEGGQETQYF. Full variable domain (rest looked up from reference TRBV28 and TRBJ2-5): DVKVTQSSRYLVKRTGEKVFLECVQDMDHENMFWYRQDPGLGLRLIYFSYDVKMKEKGDIPEGYSVSREKKERFSLILESASTNQTSMYLCASALLEGGQETQYFGPGTRLLVL.